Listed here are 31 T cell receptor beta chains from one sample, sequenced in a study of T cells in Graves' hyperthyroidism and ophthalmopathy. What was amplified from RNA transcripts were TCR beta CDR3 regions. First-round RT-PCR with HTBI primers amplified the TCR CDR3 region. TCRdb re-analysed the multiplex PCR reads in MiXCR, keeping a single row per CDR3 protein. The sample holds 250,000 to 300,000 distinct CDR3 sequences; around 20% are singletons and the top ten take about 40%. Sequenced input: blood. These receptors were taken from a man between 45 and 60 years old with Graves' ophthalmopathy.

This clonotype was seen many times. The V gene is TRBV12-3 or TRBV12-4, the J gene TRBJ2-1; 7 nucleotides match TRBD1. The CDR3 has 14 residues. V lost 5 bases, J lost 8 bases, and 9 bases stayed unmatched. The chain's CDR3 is CASSASTGSDEQFF. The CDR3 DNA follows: TGTGCCAGCAGTGCCTCGACAGGGAGCGATGAGCAGTTCTTC.

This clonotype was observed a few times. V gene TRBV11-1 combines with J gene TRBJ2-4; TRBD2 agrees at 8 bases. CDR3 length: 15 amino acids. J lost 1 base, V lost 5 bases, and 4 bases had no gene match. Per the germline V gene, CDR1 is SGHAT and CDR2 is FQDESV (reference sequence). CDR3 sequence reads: CASSPRGGAKNIQYF. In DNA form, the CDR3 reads TGTGCCAGCAGCCCCCGGGGGGGGGCCAAAAACATTCAGTACTTC.

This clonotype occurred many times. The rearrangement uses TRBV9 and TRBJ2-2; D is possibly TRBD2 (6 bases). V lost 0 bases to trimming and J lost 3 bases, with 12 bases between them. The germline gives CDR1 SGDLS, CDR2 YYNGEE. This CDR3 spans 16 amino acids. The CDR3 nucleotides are TGTGCCAGCAGCGTAGTGTGGAGGGGAGACACCGGGGAGCTGTTTTTT. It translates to CASSVVWRGDTGELFF. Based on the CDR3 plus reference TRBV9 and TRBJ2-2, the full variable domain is DSGVTQTPKHLITATGQRVTLRCSPRSGDLSVYWYQQSLDQGLQFLIQYYNGEERAKGNILERFSAQQFPDLHSELNLSSLELGDSALYFCASSVVWRGDTGELFFGEGSRLTVL.

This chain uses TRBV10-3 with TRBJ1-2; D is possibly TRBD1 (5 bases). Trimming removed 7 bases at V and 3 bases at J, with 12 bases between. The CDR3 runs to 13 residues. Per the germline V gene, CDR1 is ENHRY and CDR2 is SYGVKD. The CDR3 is CAITPTEHYGYTF. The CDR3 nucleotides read TGTGCCATCACCCCGACAGAACACTATGGCTACACCTTC.

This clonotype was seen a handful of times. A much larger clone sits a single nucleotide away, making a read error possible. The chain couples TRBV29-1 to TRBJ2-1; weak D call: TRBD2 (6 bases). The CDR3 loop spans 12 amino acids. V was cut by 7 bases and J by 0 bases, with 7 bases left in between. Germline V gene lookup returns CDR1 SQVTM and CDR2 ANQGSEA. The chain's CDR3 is CSATSSYNEQFF. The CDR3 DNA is TGCAGCGCGACTAGCTCCTACAATGAGCAGTTCTTC.

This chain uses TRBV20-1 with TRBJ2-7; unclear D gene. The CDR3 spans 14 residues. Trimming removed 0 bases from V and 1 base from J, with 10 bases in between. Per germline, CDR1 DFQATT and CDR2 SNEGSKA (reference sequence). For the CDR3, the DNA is TGCAGTGCTAGAGATCGGCTTCTTTCCTACGAGCAGTACTTC. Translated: CSARDRLLSYEQYF.

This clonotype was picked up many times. This chain's CDR3 is CASSPGLAEYQETQYF. CDR3 sequence (DNA): TGCGCCAGCAGTCCTGGACTAGCGGAGTACCAAGAGACCCAGTACTTC. The rearrangement uses TRBV5-1 and TRBJ2-5; 10 nucleotides align to TRBD2. The V gene's germline CDR1 is SGHRS and CDR2 YFSETQ. The CDR3 is 16 residues long. The J segment lost 0 bases and the V segment lost 5 bases, leaving 7 bases of the junction unmatched.

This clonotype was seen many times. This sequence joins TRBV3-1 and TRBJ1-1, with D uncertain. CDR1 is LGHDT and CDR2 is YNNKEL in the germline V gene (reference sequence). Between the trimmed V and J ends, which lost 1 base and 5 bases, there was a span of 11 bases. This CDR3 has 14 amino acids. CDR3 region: CASSQAGGGTEAFF. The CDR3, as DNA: TGTGCCAGCAGCCAAGCAGGTGGAGGAACTGAAGCTTTCTTT.

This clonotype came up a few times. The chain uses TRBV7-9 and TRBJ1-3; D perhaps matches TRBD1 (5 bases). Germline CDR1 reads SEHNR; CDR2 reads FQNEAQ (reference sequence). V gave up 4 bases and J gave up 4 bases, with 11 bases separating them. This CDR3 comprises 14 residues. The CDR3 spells CASSSGIYGNTIYF. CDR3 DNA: TGTGCCAGCAGCTCAGGGATTTACGGAAACACCATATATTTT.

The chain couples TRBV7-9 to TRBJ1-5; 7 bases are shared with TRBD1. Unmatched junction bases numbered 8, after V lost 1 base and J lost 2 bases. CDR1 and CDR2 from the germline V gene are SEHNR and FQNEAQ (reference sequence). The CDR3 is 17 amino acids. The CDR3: CASSLGTGARGNQPQHF. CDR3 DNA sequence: TGTGCCAGCAGCTTAGGCACAGGGGCGAGGGGCAATCAGCCCCAGCATTTT.

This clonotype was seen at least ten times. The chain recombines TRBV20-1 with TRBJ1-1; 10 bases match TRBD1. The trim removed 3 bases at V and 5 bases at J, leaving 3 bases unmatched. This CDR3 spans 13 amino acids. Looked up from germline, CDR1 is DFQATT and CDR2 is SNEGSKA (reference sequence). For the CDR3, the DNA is TGCAGTGCTAGCGACAGGGGGCCGACTGAAGCTTTCTTT. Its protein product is CSASDRGPTEAFF.

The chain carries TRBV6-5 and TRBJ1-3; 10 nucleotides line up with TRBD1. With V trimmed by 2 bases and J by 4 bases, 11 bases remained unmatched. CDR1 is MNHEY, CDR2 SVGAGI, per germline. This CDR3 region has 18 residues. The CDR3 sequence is CASSYKRPGTGAGNTIYF. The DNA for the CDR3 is TGTGCCAGCAGTTACAAACGGCCGGGGACAGGGGCGGGAAACACCATATATTTT.

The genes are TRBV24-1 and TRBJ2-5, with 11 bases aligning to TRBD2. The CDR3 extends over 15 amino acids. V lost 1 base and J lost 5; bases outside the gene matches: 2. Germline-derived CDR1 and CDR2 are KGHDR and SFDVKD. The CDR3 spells CATSDLTSGSETQYF. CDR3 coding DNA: TGTGCCACCAGTGATTTAACTAGCGGGAGCGAGACCCAGTACTTC.

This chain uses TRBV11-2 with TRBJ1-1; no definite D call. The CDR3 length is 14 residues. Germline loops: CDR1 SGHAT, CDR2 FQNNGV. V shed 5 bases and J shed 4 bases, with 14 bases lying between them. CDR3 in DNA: TGTGCCAGCAGCCGACTAGCGGGAGCCACTGAAGCTTTCTTT. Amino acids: CASSRLAGATEAFF. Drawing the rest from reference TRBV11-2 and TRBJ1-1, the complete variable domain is EAGVAQSPRYKIIEKRQSVAFWCNPISGHATLYWYQQILGQGPKLLIQFQNNGVVDDSQLPKDRFSAERLKGVDSTLKIQPAKLEDSAVYLCASSRLAGATEAFFGQGTRLTVV.

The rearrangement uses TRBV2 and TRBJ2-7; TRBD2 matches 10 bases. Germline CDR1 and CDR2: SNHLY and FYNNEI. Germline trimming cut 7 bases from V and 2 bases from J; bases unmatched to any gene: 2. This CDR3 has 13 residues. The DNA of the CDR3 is TGTGCCAGCAAGACTAGCGGGCCCTACGAGCAGTACTTC. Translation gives CASKTSGPYEQYF.

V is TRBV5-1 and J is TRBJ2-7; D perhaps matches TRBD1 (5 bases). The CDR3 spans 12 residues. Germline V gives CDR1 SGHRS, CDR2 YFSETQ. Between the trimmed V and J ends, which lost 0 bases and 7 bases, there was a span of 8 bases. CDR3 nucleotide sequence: TGCGCCAGCAGCTTGGGTAGGGGTGAGCAGTACTTC. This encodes CASSLGRGEQYF.

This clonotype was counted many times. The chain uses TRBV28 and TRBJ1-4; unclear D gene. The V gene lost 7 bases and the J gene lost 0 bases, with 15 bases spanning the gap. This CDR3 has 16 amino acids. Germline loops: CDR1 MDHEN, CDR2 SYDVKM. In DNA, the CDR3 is TGTGCCAGCATCCCAGCGCGGGAAGCAACTAATGAAAAACTGTTTTTT. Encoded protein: CASIPAREATNEKLFF.

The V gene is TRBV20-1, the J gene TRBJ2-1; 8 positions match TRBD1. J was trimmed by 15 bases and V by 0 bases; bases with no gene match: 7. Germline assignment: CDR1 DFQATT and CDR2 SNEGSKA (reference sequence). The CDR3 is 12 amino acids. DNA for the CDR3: TGCAGTGCTAGAGATGTGATAGGACAGGGGTTCTTC. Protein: CSARDVIGQGFF.

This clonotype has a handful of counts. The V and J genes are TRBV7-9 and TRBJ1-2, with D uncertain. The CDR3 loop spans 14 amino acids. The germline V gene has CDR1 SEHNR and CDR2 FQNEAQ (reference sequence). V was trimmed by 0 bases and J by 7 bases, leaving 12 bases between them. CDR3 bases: TGTGCCAGCAGCTTAGCAGAGTCCGGTGGTGGCTACACCTTC. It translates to CASSLAESGGGYTF. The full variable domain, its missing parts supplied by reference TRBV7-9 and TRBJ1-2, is DTGVSQNPRHKITKRGQNVTFRCDPISEHNRLYWYRQTLGQGPEFLTYFQNEAQLEKSRLLSDRFSAERPKGSFSTLEIQRTEQGDSAMYLCASSLAESGGGYTFGSGTRLTVV.

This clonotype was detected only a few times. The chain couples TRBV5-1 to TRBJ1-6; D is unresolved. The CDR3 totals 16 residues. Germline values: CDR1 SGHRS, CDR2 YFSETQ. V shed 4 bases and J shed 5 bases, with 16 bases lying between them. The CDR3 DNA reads TGCGCCAGCAGCCCGACCGGCGGGCCCAATAATTCACCCCTCCACTTT. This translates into CASSPTGGPNNSPLHF.

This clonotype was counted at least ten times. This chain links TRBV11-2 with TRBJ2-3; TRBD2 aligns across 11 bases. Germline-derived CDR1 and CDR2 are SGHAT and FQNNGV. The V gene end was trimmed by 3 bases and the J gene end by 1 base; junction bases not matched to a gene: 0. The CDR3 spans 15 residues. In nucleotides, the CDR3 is TGTGCCAGCAGCTTTAGCGGGAGGGGCACAGATACGCAGTATTTT. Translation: CASSFSGRGTDTQYF.

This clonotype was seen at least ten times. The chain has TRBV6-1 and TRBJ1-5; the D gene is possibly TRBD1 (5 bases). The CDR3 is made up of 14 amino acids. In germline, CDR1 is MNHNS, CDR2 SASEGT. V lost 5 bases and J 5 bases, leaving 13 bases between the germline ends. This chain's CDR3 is CASSPGRADQPQHF. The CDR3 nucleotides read TGTGCCAGCAGTCCCGGCAGGGCGGATCAGCCCCAGCATTTT.

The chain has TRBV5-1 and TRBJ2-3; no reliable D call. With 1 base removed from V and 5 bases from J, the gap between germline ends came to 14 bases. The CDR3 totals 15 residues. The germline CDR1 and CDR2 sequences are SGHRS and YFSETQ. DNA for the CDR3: TGCGCCAGCAGCTTGAACGGGCCCTCGTTAGATACGCAGTATTTT. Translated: CASSLNGPSLDTQYF.

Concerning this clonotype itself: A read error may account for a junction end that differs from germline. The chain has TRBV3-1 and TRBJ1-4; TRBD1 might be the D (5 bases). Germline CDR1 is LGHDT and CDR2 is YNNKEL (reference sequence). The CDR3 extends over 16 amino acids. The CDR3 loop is CASSKDSQGSYEKLFF. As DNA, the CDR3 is TGTGCCAGCAGCAAAGACTCCCAGGGTTCTTACGAAAAACTGTTTTTT.

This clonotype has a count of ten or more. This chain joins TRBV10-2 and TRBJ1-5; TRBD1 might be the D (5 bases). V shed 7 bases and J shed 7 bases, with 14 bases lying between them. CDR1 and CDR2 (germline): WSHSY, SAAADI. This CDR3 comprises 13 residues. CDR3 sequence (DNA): TGCGCCAGCACCCCAACCTGGGGCCAGCCCCAGCATTTT. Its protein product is CASTPTWGQPQHF.

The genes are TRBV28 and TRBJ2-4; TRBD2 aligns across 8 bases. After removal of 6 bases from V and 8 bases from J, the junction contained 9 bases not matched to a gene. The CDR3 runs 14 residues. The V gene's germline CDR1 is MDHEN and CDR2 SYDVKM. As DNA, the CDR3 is TGTGCCAGCAGCCTGAGCGGGAGAGTTGACATTCAGTACTTC. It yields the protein CASSLSGRVDIQYF.

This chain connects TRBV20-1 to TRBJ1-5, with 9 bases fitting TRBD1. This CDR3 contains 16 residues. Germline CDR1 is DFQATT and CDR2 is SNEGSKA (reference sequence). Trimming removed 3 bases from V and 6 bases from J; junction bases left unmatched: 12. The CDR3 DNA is TGCAGTGCTAGCTCCCTAGCGGGACAGGGCTTTCAGCCCCAGCATTTT. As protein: CSASSLAGQGFQPQHF.

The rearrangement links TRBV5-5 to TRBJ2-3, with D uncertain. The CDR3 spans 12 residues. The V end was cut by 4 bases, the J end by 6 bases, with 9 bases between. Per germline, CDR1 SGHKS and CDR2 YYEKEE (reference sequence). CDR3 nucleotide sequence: TGTGCCAGCAGCCTTCCACCGGATACGCAGTATTTT. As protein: CASSLPPDTQYF.

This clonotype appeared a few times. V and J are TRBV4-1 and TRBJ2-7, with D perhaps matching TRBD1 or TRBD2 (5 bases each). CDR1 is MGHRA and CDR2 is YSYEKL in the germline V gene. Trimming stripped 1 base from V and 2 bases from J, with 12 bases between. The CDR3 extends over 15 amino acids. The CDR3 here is CASSQVSPGPYEQYF. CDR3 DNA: TGCGCCAGCAGCCAAGTAAGCCCGGGGCCCTACGAGCAGTACTTC.

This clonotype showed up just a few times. The DNA of the CDR3 is TGTGCCAGCAGTGAATCGGGACGGAGCAATCAGCCCCAGCATTTT. Amino acid sequence: CASSESGRSNQPQHF. The chain carries TRBV6-1 and TRBJ1-5; maybe TRBD1 (5 bases). Germline V gene sequence: CDR1 MNHNS, CDR2 SASEGT. The CDR3 runs to 15 residues. Trimming removed 2 bases from V and 1 base from J, with 9 bases in between.

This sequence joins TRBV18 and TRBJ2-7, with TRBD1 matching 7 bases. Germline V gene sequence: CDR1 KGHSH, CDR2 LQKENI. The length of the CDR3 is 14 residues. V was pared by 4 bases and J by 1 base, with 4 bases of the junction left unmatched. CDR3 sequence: CASSRSDRSYEQYF. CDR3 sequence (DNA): TGTGCCAGCTCACGTTCGGACAGGTCCTACGAGCAGTACTTC.